Below, 10 T cell receptor beta chains from the same sample are listed, as sequenced in a study of blood T cell repertoires in COVID-19. Sequencing was performed with immunoSEQ multiplex PCR; in TCRdb, only in-frame clones are kept and a portion is missing. Of 300,000 to 450,000 clones listed, about 90% are singletons. What was sequenced was peripheral blood. Every receptor here comes from a woman aged 25 to 45 with COVID-19, enrolled during active disease.

The rearrangement links TRBV3-1 (or the pseudogene TRBV3-2) to TRBJ2-1; maybe TRBD1 (6 bases). The CDR3 covers 16 residues. Trimming removed 2 bases from V and 7 bases from J, with 18 bases in between. Germline V gene data show CDR1 as LGHDT and CDR2 as YNNKEL (reference sequence). The DNA of the CDR3 is TGTGCCAGCAGCCAAATGTTATTGGGCAGGGGAAATGAGCAGTTCTTC. This sequence encodes CASSQMLLGRGNEQFF.

Here the CDR3 reads CASSYMSGGSYEQYF. CDR3 nucleotide sequence: TGTGCCAGCAGTTACATGTCAGGGGGCTCCTACGAGCAGTACTTC. The genes are TRBV6-5 and TRBJ2-7; TRBD1 matches 7 bases. There are 15 residues in the CDR3. Germline CDR1 reads MNHEY; CDR2 reads SVGAGI. With 2 bases clipped from V and 0 bases from J, the junction kept 4 bases outside the gene matches.

This chain joins TRBV10-2 and TRBJ2-1, with 7 positions matching TRBD2. The CDR3 length is 14 residues. The J segment lost 4 bases and the V segment lost 6 bases, leaving 6 bases of the junction unmatched. The germline V gene has CDR1 WSHSY and CDR2 SAAADI. CDR3: CASSGLDSYNEQFF. CDR3 sequence (DNA): TGCGCCAGCAGCGGACTAGATAGTTACAATGAGCAGTTCTTC.

This chain links TRBV2 with TRBJ1-2, with a weak D call TRBD1 (5 bases). Germline values: CDR1 SNHLY, CDR2 FYNNEI. CDR3 size: 14 residues. The V end lost 1 base, the J end lost 4 bases, and 10 bases lay between the germline ends. The CDR3 region is CASSEVRRGYGYTF. In DNA form, the CDR3 reads TGTGCCAGCAGTGAAGTAAGAAGGGGCTATGGCTACACCTTC.

J is TRBJ1-2 and V is TRBV4-3; D unresolved. The ends were cut back, 0 bases at V and 0 bases at J, with 11 bases in the middle. Germline V gene sequence: CDR1 LGHNA, CDR2 YSLEER. This CDR3 contains 16 residues. The CDR3 is CASSQDSRLTNYGYTF. The CDR3, as DNA: TGCGCCAGCAGCCAAGATTCGCGACTAACTAACTATGGCTACACCTTC.

The gene calls are TRBV11-2 and TRBJ2-2; 7 bases are shared with TRBD2. The CDR3 contains 15 residues. Germline lookup yields CDR1 SGHAT and CDR2 FQNNGV. Trimming took 1 base from V and 3 from J; bases not matched to a gene: 2. CDR3 bases: TGTGCCAGCAGCTTAGTGGGAGGGGACACCGGGGAGCTGTTTTTT. Translated, it gives CASSLVGGDTGELFF.

This chain links TRBV15 with TRBJ2-1, with 10 bases identical to TRBD2. Looked up from germline, CDR1 is LNHNV and CDR2 is YYDKDF (reference sequence). The CDR3 totals 12 residues. V shed 2 bases and J 15 bases; nucleotides not matched to a gene: 4. CDR3 sequence (DNA): TGTGCCACCAGCAGACCTAGCGGGGGCCGGTTCTTC. This codes for CATSRPSGGRFF.

The gene calls are TRBV5-6 and TRBJ2-3; possibly TRBD2 for D (7 bases). This CDR3 comprises 15 residues. CDR1 and CDR2 (germline): SGHDT, YYEEEE. V was cut by 1 base and J by 5 bases, with 14 bases left in between. The CDR3 region has the DNA TGTGCCAGCAGCTTGCGGGGGGCTCAAGGAGATACGCAGTATTTT. Translated, it gives CASSLRGAQGDTQYF. The full variable domain, rest sourced from reference TRBV5-6 and TRBJ2-3, is DAGVTQSPTHLIKTRGQQVTLRCSPKSGHDTVSWYQQALGQGPQFIFQYYEEEERQRGNFPDRFSGHQFPNYSSELNVNALLLGDSALYLCASSLRGAQGDTQYFGPGTRLTVL.

This clone was counted once. The rearrangement joins TRBV28 to TRBJ2-7; 10 bases match TRBD1. V dropped 5 bases and J dropped 4; count of bases not matched to a gene: 8. There are 15 residues in the CDR3. Germline-derived CDR1 and CDR2 are MDHEN and SYDVKM. The CDR3 region has the DNA TGTGCCAGCAGTACCCTCTGGACAGGGGGATACGAGCAGTACTTC. It translates to CASSTLWTGGYEQYF.

This clone was picked up one time. The chain uses TRBV13 and TRBJ1-2; TRBD1 agrees at 8 bases. The germline gives CDR1 PRHDT, CDR2 FYEKMQ (reference sequence). CDR3 length: 15 residues. V dropped 0 bases and J dropped 4; count of bases not matched to a gene: 4. CDR3 nucleotide sequence: TGTGCCAGCAGCTTAGGAGACAGGGGAAGCTATGGCTACACCTTC. This translates into CASSLGDRGSYGYTF.